These 26 T cell receptor beta chains were sequenced from one sample in a study of post-analysis software for immune sequencing data. Unique-molecular-identifier-tagged TCR beta cDNA libraries were used. TCRdb re-called the PCR reads with MiXCR, one entry per CDR3 protein. The sample includes roughly 160,000 distinct CDR3 sequences, roughly 40% of them seen just once. The sequences come from blood, collected after autologous hematopoietic stem cell transplantation. These receptors originate from a girl aged 10-17 years with multiple sclerosis.

This clonotype came up a few times. CDR3 protein: CASSSPLKSSYEQYF. CDR3 nucleotides: TGTGCCAGCAGTTCCCCTCTAAAGTCCTCCTACGAGCAGTACTTC. This chain uses TRBV6-6 with TRBJ2-7; D gene uncertain. The V gene lost 4 bases and the J gene lost 0 bases, with 13 bases spanning the gap. The germline V gene encodes CDR1 MNHNY and CDR2 SVGAGI (reference sequence). This CDR3 is built from 15 residues.

This chain connects TRBV6-1 to TRBJ2-3, with 10 bases lining up with TRBD1. Germline V gene sequence: CDR1 MNHNS, CDR2 SASEGT. V lost 6 bases, J lost 2 bases, and 5 bases stayed unmatched. CDR3 length equals 15 residues. CDR3 coding DNA: TGTGCCAGCAGGCGACAGGGGGCTCACACAGATACGCAGTATTTT. Translation: CASRRQGAHTDTQYF.

The CDR3 nucleotides are TGCAGCGTGTCTCCTAGCGGGGGGACAGATACGCAGCATTTT. Translated, it gives CSVSPSGGTDTQHF. This chain connects TRBV29-1 to TRBJ2-3, with 7 bases identical to TRBD1. Judging by the DNA end, TRBJ1-5 fits better; the J call may be wrong. Germline loops: CDR1 SQVTM, CDR2 ANQGSEA. This CDR3 is 14 amino acids long.

This clonotype occurred a few times. The V call is TRBV7-2, the J call TRBJ2-1; TRBD2 agrees at 7 bases. The V segment lost 1 base and the J segment 3 bases; nucleotides outside the gene matches: 6. Germline V CDR1 and CDR2: SGHTA, FQGNSA. The CDR3 has 16 residues. DNA of the CDR3: TGTGCCAGCAGCTTAGGGCCTAGCGGATTCTACAATGAGCAGTTCTTC. Protein: CASSLGPSGFYNEQFF.

The chain joins TRBV5-1 to TRBJ2-3, with D possibly being TRBD2 (5 bases). V lost 2 bases, J lost 6 bases, and 25 bases lay in between. The CDR3 consists of 18 residues. Germline assignment: CDR1 SGHRS and CDR2 YFSETQ. CDR3 loop: CASSFDPEGLLGHDTQYF. DNA for the CDR3: TGCGCCAGCAGCTTCGACCCTGAGGGCTTGCTTGGGCATGATACGCAGTATTTT.

This clonotype appeared a single time. CDR3 bases: TGCGCCAGCAGCCCAGACGGGACGGGAGCTTTCACAGATACGCAGTATTTT. This encodes CASSPDGTGAFTDTQYF. V usage is TRBV4-1 and J usage is TRBJ2-3, with D possibly TRBD2 on 6 matching bases. The V end lost 4 bases, the J end lost 2 bases, and 19 bases lay between the germline ends. The CDR3 length is 17 residues. From germline, CDR1 is MGHRA and CDR2 YSYEKL.

V usage is TRBV28 and J usage is TRBJ1-1; TRBD1 aligns across 12 bases. J was trimmed by 1 base and V by 2 bases; bases with no gene match: 8. The CDR3 is made up of 18 amino acids. Per the germline V gene, CDR1 is MDHEN and CDR2 is SYDVKM. The CDR3 DNA reads TGTGCCAGCAGTTTACCCCTGGGACAGGGGGCGCAGAACACTGAAGCTTTCTTT. Translated, it gives CASSLPLGQGAQNTEAFF.

The chain couples TRBV25-1 to TRBJ2-4; 9 nucleotides line up with TRBD1. The CDR3 is made up of 15 amino acids. V lost 8 bases and J lost 3; bases outside the gene matches: 8. Looked up from germline, CDR1 is MGHDK and CDR2 is SYGVNS. CDR3 sequence (DNA): TGTGCCAGCCAGGGGACAGGGAGAGTCAAAAACATTCAGTACTTC. It codes for CASQGTGRVKNIQYF. Variable domain in full (rest from reference TRBV25-1 and TRBJ2-4): EADIYQTPRYLVIGTGKKITLECSQTMGHDKMYWYQQDPGMELHLIHYSYGVNSTEKGDLSSESTVSRIRTEHFPLTLESARPSHTSQYLCASQGTGRVKNIQYFGAGTRLSVL.

The J gene is TRBJ1-2, the V gene TRBV30; D possibly corresponds to TRBD1 (5 bases). The CDR3 runs to 12 residues. The V gene's germline CDR1 is GTSNPN and CDR2 SVGIG (reference sequence). The ends were cut back, 0 bases at V and 5 bases at J, with 7 bases in the middle. CDR3 sequence: CAWSVGGYGYTF. The CDR3 DNA sequence: TGTGCCTGGAGTGTGGGGGGGTATGGCTACACCTTC. Combining the CDR3 with reference TRBV30 and TRBJ1-2 gives the whole variable domain SQTIHQWPATLVQPVGSPLSLECTVEGTSNPNLYWYRQAAGRGLQLLFYSVGIGQISSEVPQNLSASRPQDRQFILSSKKLLLSDSGFYLCAWSVGGYGYTFGSGTRLTVV.

This chain links TRBV29-1 with TRBJ2-1, with 8 bases identical to TRBD2. This CDR3 has 15 residues. The V and J ends lost 5 bases and 7 bases, in that order; junction bases with no gene match: 13. CDR1 is SQVTM, CDR2 ANQGSEA, per germline. The CDR3 DNA is TGCAGCGTTTTCTTCCGGGAGGGCCCAGTAAATGAGCAGTTCTTC. This encodes CSVFFREGPVNEQFF.

This clonotype was observed at least ten times. This chain links TRBV20-1 with TRBJ1-4; 7 bases are a match to TRBD1. This CDR3 region has 15 residues. J was trimmed by 1 base and V by 8 bases; bases with no gene match: 10. CDR1 and CDR2 from the germline V gene are DFQATT and SNEGSKA (reference sequence). This CDR3 reads CSLGGGAGTNEKLFF. The DNA of the CDR3 is TGCAGTTTAGGAGGGGGCGCAGGAACTAATGAAAAACTGTTTTTT.

J is TRBJ2-7 and V is TRBV7-2, with D perhaps matching TRBD1 (5 bases). Germline V gene sequence: CDR1 SGHTA, CDR2 FQGNSA. The CDR3 runs 16 residues. V gave up 2 bases and J gave up 0 bases, with 14 bases separating them. The CDR3 DNA sequence: TGTGCCAGCAGCTTAAGGGGCGAGAGGTCCTCCTACGAGCAGTACTTC. It translates to CASSLRGERSSYEQYF.

The CDR3 reads CASSQSYEQYF. In nucleotides, the CDR3 is TGTGCCAGCAGCCAGTCCTACGAGCAGTACTTC. The chain employs TRBV6-2 or TRBV6-3 and TRBJ2-7, with D uncertain. Trimming removed 6 bases from V and 1 base from J, with 4 bases in between. The germline gives CDR1 MNHEY, CDR2 SVGEGT. CDR3 length: 11 residues.

There are a few counts of this clonotype. V usage is TRBV27 and J usage is TRBJ2-7; D gene uncertain. This CDR3 comprises 13 residues. V was pared by 3 bases and J by 1 base, with 7 bases between. CDR1 is MNHEY and CDR2 is SMNVEV in the germline V gene (reference sequence). As DNA, the CDR3 is TGTGCCAGCAGTTTTGGAGTTTCCTACGAGCAGTACTTC. Protein sequence: CASSFGVSYEQYF.

This clonotype appeared a few times. This sequence joins TRBV15 and TRBJ2-4; no definite D call. Germline CDR1 and CDR2: LNHNV and YYDKDF (reference sequence). The germline V and J ends were trimmed by 0 bases and 8 bases, with 14 bases remaining between them. The CDR3 runs to 15 residues. Here the CDR3 reads CATSRDGALGDIQYF. The DNA for the CDR3 is TGTGCCACCAGCAGAGATGGCGCCCTAGGTGACATTCAGTACTTC.

The J gene is TRBJ1-2, the V gene TRBV20-1; maybe TRBD1 (6 bases). Trimming cost V 5 bases and J 4 bases, with 20 bases left between them. The CDR3 consists of 15 residues. Per germline, CDR1 DFQATT and CDR2 SNEGSKA (reference sequence). The CDR3 nucleotides are TGCAGTGCTTCAACAGGGATCAGCCTCGGCTATGGCTACACCTTC. Translation: CSASTGISLGYGYTF.

This clonotype was counted a few times. This sequence joins TRBV15 and TRBJ2-5; 7 nucleotides match TRBD2. V dropped 2 bases and J dropped 3; count of bases not matched to a gene: 6. There are 15 residues in the CDR3. In germline, CDR1 is LNHNV, CDR2 YYDKDF (reference sequence). Here the CDR3 reads CATSRKTSWEETQYF. Here the CDR3 DNA reads TGTGCCACCAGCAGAAAGACTAGCTGGGAAGAGACCCAGTACTTC.

The V gene is TRBV6-5, the J gene TRBJ1-4; TRBD1 is a possible D gene (6 bases). V gave up 6 bases and J gave up 2 bases, with 16 bases separating them. The CDR3 consists of 16 residues. Looked up from germline, CDR1 is MNHEY and CDR2 is SVGAGI. The CDR3 DNA reads as TGTGCCAGCAGGAGAGGGCGGGGGGCGACTAATGAAAAACTGTTTTTT. It specifies CASRRGRGATNEKLFF.

The rearrangement uses TRBV4-1 and TRBJ2-1; D perhaps matches TRBD2 (5 bases). This CDR3 region has 15 residues. The germline V and J ends were trimmed by 0 bases and 7 bases, with 13 bases remaining between them. CDR1 is MGHRA, CDR2 YSYEKL, per germline. The CDR3 loop reads CASSQDPKDWNEQFF. The CDR3 region has the DNA TGCGCCAGCAGCCAAGATCCCAAGGACTGGAATGAGCAGTTCTTC.

The chain uses TRBV15 and TRBJ2-1, with 12 nucleotides matching TRBD2. Germline V lookup: CDR1 LNHNV, CDR2 YYDKDF (reference sequence). This CDR3 is built from 17 residues. The V and J ends lost 0 bases and 5 bases, in that order; junction bases with no gene match: 5. CDR3 bases: TGTGCCACCAGCAGAGACGGGACTAGCGGGCCTAACAATGAGCAGTTCTTC. This translates into CATSRDGTSGPNNEQFF.

This clonotype was recorded a few times. J is TRBJ2-3 and V is TRBV11-2; D might be TRBD1 (5 bases). Between the trimmed V and J ends, which lost 1 base and 5 bases, there was a span of 13 bases. Germline V gene lookup returns CDR1 SGHAT and CDR2 FQNNGV. The CDR3 is 15 residues long. CDR3 in amino acids: CASSLVRGGLDTQYF. CDR3 nucleotides: TGTGCCAGCAGCTTAGTTAGGGGCGGCCTAGATACGCAGTATTTT.

This clonotype has more than one count but fewer than ten. The chain joins TRBV9 to TRBJ2-3, with 13 bases matching TRBD2. Per germline, CDR1 SGDLS and CDR2 YYNGEE. The length of the CDR3 is 16 residues. Germline trimming cut 3 bases from V and 5 bases from J; bases unmatched to any gene: 6. The CDR3 nucleotides read TGTGCCAGCAGCGCGGGGACTAGCGGGGTTAGAGATACGCAGTATTTT. It codes for CASSAGTSGVRDTQYF.

The genes are TRBV20-1 and TRBJ1-2; 7 bases match TRBD1. Germline assignment: CDR1 DFQATT and CDR2 SNEGSKA (reference sequence). This CDR3 is 18 amino acids long. The junction had 22 bases not matched to a gene; V was cut back by 1 base and J by 8 bases. The CDR3 reads CSARAASEWGQLSWGYTF. The CDR3 DNA sequence: TGCAGTGCTAGAGCGGCATCAGAATGGGGACAGCTCTCTTGGGGCTACACCTTC.

The rearrangement links TRBV7-9 to TRBJ1-2; no firm D call. Trimming cost V 5 bases and J 7 bases, with 11 bases left between them. In germline, CDR1 is SEHNR, CDR2 FQNEAQ (reference sequence). This CDR3 is 12 amino acids long. The DNA of the CDR3 is TGTGCCAGCAGCCCTGATGAGTTTGGCTACACCTTC. It yields the protein CASSPDEFGYTF.

V and J are TRBV20-1 and TRBJ2-4; the D is unclear. Trimming cost V 0 bases and J 0 bases, with 12 bases left between them. Germline V gene lookup returns CDR1 DFQATT and CDR2 SNEGSKA (reference sequence). The CDR3 totals 16 residues. CDR3 sequence reads: CSARDSGGLAKNIQYF. The CDR3 nucleotides are TGCAGTGCTAGAGATTCCGGCGGCCTAGCCAAAAACATTCAGTACTTC.

This chain uses TRBV20-1 with TRBJ2-3, with 9 bases identical to TRBD1. The CDR3 spans 15 residues. The germline CDR1 and CDR2 sequences are DFQATT and SNEGSKA (reference sequence). This chain's CDR3 is CNARDREDSTDTQYF. In nucleotides, the CDR3 is TGCAATGCAAGGGACAGGGAGGATAGCACAGATACGCAGTATTTT.